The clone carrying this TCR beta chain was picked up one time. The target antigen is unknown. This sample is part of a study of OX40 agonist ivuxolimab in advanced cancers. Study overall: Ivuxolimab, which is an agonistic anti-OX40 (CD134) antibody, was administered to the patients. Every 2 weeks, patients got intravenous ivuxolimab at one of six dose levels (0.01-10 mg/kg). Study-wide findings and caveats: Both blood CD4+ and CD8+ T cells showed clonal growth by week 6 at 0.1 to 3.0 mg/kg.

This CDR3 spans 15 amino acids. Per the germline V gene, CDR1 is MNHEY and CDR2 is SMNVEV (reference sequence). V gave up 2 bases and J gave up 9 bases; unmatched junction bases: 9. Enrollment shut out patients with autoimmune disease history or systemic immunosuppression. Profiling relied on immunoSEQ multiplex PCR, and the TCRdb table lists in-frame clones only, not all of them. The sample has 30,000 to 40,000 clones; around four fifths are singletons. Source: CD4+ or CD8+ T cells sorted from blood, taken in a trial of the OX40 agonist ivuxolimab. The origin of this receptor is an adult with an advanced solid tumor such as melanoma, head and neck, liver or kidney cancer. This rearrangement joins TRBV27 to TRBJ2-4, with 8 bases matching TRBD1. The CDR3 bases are TGTGCCAGCAGTTTAAATGGACAGGGCGGTGGCATTCAGTACTTC. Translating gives CASSLNGQGGGIQYF.